This T cell receptor beta chain was recovered during a study of post-analysis software for immune sequencing data. Turning to the study itself: The patients showed relapsing-remitting, secondary progressive and progressive-relapsing multiple sclerosis courses.

Libraries were made from TCR beta cDNA, and they carried unique molecular identifiers. TCRdb itself ran the PCR reads through MiXCR, one entry per CDR3 protein. Here the sample spans 700,000 to 900,000 distinct CDR3 sequences, roughly 50% being singletons. Study results and limitations: People with multiple sclerosis had a significantly lower normalized Chao1 diversity than controls did. TRBV5-6, TRBV5-1 and TRBV20-1 belonged to a set of roughly five TRBV segments that were more frequent in patients than controls. Batch-mates among the samples co-clustered strongly by F measure.

As to this clonotype: Its antigen is still unknown.

The CDR3 covers 12 residues. The J segment lost 7 bases and the V segment lost 9 bases, leaving 5 bases of the junction unmatched. The germline V gene has CDR1 MNHEY and CDR2 SVGEGT. Sequenced input: blood. The V and J genes are TRBV6-2 or TRBV6-3 and TRBJ1-5, with 8 bases lining up with TRBD1. This clonotype originated in a girl aged 5 to 17 with multiple sclerosis. This CDR3 reads CASRQGPQPQHF. The DNA of the CDR3 is TGTGCCAGTCGACAGGGGCCACAGCCCCAGCATTTT.